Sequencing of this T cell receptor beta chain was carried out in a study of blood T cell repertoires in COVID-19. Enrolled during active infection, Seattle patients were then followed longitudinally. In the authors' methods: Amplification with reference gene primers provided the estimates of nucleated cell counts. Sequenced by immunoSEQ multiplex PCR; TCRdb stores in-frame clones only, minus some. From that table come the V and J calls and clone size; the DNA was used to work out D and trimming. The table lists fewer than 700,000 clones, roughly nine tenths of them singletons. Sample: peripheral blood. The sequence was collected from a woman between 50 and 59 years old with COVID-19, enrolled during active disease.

The CDR3 spells CARSLAGTASYEQYF. CDR3 sequence (DNA): TGTGCCAGAAGCTTGGCCGGGACAGCGTCCTACGAGCAGTACTTC. The genes are TRBV5-3 and TRBJ2-7; 7 bases map to TRBD1. TRBV5-3 is treated as an ORF (open reading frame) with a function not yet certain. The J segment lost 1 base and the V segment lost 0 bases, leaving 4 bases of the junction unmatched. The CDR3 covers 15 residues.